This TCR beta chain was profiled in a study of breast tumors, draining lymph nodes, adjacent tissues. The ends lost 9 bases at V and 6 bases at J; junction bases unmatched: 15. This CDR3 spans 15 amino acids. Germline V gene sequence: CDR1 SGHNT, CDR2 YYREEE (reference sequence). Samples came from axillary lymph nodes draining the breast cancer. Concerning this clonotype itself: What it binds is not known.

Study-wide findings and caveats: Tumors had less TCR diversity than lymph nodes, more than nontumor tissue.

TCRdb independently ran MiXCR on the multiplex PCR reads; one entry per CDR3 protein. The repertoire has 200,000 to 250,000 distinct CDR3 sequences, under 40% of them found once; the top ten carry approximately 3.6%. Sequenced input: axillary lymph node tissue. The chain links TRBV5-4 to TRBJ2-1; 7 nucleotides match TRBD2. The receptor comes from a female donor with breast cancer. Some clones in this sample may be carry-over from other donors' samples. The CDR3: CATTKSAGDINEQFF. In nucleotides, the CDR3 is TGTGCCACCACGAAGTCGGCGGGAGATATCAATGAGCAGTTCTTC. The complete variable domain, with remaining parts taken from reference TRBV5-4 and TRBJ2-1, reads ETGVTQSPTHLIKTRGQQVTLRCSSQSGHNTVSWYQQALGQGPQFIFQYYREEENGRGNFPPRFSGLQFPNYSSELNVNALELDDSALYLCATTKSAGDINEQFFGPGTRLTVL.